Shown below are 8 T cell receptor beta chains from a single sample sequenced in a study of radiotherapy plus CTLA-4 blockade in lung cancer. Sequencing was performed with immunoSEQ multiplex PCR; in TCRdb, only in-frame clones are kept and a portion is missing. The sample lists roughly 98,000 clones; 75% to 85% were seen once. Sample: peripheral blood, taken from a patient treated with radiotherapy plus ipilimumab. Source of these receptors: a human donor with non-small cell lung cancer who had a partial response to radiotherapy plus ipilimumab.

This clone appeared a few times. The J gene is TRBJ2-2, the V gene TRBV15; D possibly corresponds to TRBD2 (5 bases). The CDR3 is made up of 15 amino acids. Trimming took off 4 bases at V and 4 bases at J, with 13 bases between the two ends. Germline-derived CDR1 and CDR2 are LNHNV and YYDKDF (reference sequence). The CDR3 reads CATSNRLGSTGELFF. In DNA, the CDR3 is TGTGCCACCAGCAACCGGTTGGGGAGCACCGGGGAGCTGTTTTTT.

The CDR3 DNA follows: TGTGCCAGCAGTCCCACGTTCGGGGAGACCCAGTACTTC. Amino acids: CASSPTFGETQYF. The chain carries TRBV27 and TRBJ2-5; D remains unclear. The V end lost 5 bases, the J end lost 5 bases, and 12 bases lay between the germline ends. The length of the CDR3 is 13 residues. The germline gives CDR1 MNHEY, CDR2 SMNVEV (reference sequence).

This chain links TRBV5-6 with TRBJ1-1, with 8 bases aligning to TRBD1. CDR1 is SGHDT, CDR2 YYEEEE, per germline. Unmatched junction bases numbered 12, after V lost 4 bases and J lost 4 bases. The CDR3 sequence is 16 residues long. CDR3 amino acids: CASSVRQGKWSTEAFF. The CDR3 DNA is TGTGCCAGCAGCGTGAGACAGGGGAAGTGGAGCACTGAAGCTTTCTTT.

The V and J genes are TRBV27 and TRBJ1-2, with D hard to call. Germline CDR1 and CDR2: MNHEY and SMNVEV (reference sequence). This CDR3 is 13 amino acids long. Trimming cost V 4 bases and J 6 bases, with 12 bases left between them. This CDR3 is CASSYRAGDGYTF. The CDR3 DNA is TGTGCCAGCAGTTATAGGGCGGGTGATGGCTACACCTTC.

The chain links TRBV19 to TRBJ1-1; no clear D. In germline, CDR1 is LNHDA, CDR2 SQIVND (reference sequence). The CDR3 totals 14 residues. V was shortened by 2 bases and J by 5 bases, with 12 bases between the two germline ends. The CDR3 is CASSIYEGGTEAFF. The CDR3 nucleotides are TGTGCCAGTAGTATATATGAGGGCGGGACTGAAGCTTTCTTT.

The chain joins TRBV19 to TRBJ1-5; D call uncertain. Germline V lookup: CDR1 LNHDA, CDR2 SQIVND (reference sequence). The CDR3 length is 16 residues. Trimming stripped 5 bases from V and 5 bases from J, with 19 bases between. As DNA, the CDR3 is TGTGCCAGTAGTCCTCAGATGGCGGTTACTCATCAGCCCCAGCATTTT. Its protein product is CASSPQMAVTHQPQHF.

The CDR3 DNA follows: TGTGCCAGCAGCTTGACTACCTACGAGCAGTACTTC. As protein: CASSLTTYEQYF. This chain connects TRBV7-8 to TRBJ2-7, with D maybe TRBD2 (5 bases). Germline V CDR1 and CDR2: SGHVS, FQNEAQ. This CDR3 is 12 amino acids long. V was cut by 3 bases and J by 2 bases, with 5 bases left in between.

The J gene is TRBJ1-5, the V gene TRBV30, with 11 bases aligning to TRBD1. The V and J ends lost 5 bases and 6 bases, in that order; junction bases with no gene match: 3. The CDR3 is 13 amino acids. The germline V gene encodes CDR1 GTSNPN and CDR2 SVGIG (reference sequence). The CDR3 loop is CAWAGTGGQPQHF. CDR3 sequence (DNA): TGTGCCTGGGCAGGGACAGGGGGTCAGCCCCAGCATTTT.